The T cell receptor (beta chain) described here comes from a study of T cell repertoires in cytomegalovirus infection. The CDR3 runs to 16 residues. Trimming took off 3 bases at V and 0 bases at J, with 12 bases between the two ends. Germline V gene sequence: CDR1 KGHSH, CDR2 LQKENI. This clonotype occurred many times. TCRdb reprocessed the reads with MiXCR, giving one entry per CDR3 protein. The profile covers around 130,000 distinct CDR3 sequences, with more than 7% appearing a single time and roughly 9.1% taken by the ten largest. The sequenced material came from PBMCs. The chain uses TRBV18 and TRBJ1-3; no clear D gene. The source is a human donor in good health (CMV status not recorded). Some clones in this sample may be carry-over from other donors' samples. For the CDR3, the DNA is TGTGCCAGCTCACCCACCCGGCCGGACTCTGGAAACACCATATATTTT. Protein sequence: CASSPTRPDSGNTIYF.